The rows below give T cell receptor beta chains drawn from one sample of a study of blood T cells in healthy people across ages. Each CDR3 protein gets one entry after TCRdb re-called the 5' RACE reads with MiXCR. The sample shows hundreds of thousands of distinct CDR3 sequences, approximately 21% of them seen only once. Material: blood. The receptors were gathered from a man between 65 and 80 years old in good health. The CDR3 runs from the conserved cysteine through the conserved F or W.

CASSFGQMNTGELFF,TRBV12-3/TRBV12-4,TRBJ2-2
CASSPEGHNYGYTF,TRBV5-1,TRBJ1-2
CASSFTALAKNIQYF,TRBV6-5,TRBJ2-4
CASSASGRAPNEQFF,TRBV7-6,TRBJ2-1
CASSLVTTGDGYTF,TRBV7-2,TRBJ1-2
CSVEGTGAGYGYTF,TRBV29-1,TRBJ1-2
CASSLVSQGTGELFF,TRBV5-1,TRBJ2-2
CASSSGTFQETQYF,TRBV5-1,TRBJ2-5
CAISVGTDTQYF,TRBV10-3,TRBJ2-3
CSAGRGFGELFF,TRBV20-1,TRBJ2-2
CASSPVGTSGTDTQYF,TRBV3-1,TRBJ2-3
CASSLKPPGLGFEQYF,TRBV7-8,-
CASRGDRVGYTF,TRBV6-6,TRBJ1-2
CSVDPRTGADTQYF,TRBV29-1,TRBJ2-3
CASSLDGTRNYEQYF,TRBV5-1,-
CASSSPTGGKQFF,TRBV5-1,-
CASNQVAGVRETQYF,TRBV14,TRBJ2-5
CASRKDRESYNSPLHF,TRBV12-3/TRBV12-4,TRBJ1-6
CSAPSGRLTNSPLHF,TRBV20-1,TRBJ1-6
CASSTPLTAENNEQFF,TRBV5-1,TRBJ2-1
CSASGVSEAFF,TRBV20-1,TRBJ1-1
CSARVPLGDRTDTQYF,TRBV20-1,TRBJ2-3
CASSQGSAAGDAQYF,TRBV4-2,TRBJ2-3
CASRGTGTLSYEQYF,TRBV12-3/TRBV12-4,-
CASSIRSSGANVLTF,TRBV19,TRBJ2-6
CAISPGTSIETQYF,TRBV10-3,TRBJ2-5
CSARDPYREETQYF,TRBV20-1,TRBJ2-5
CASSRAGGDTQYF,TRBV4-3,TRBJ2-3
CASSLRGQGADTQYF,TRBV7-2,TRBJ2-3
CASSRQGLDPEAFF,TRBV5-6,TRBJ1-1
CASSFLGPQETQYF,TRBV12-3/TRBV12-4,TRBJ2-5
CASSPTYYSGANVLTF,TRBV2,TRBJ2-6
CASSLIGGRTYEQYF,TRBV7-9,-
CASSRYSGRTSYNEQFF,TRBV9,TRBJ2-1
CASSEISGTGEYF,TRBV6-1,TRBJ2-4
CASTPRVVETQYF,TRBV7-8,TRBJ2-5
CASSPRPGGSPLHF,TRBV3-1,TRBJ1-6
CASSTSEIAKNIQYF,TRBV28,TRBJ2-4
CASSQTDTQYF,TRBV18,TRBJ2-3
CASSLAGESRYEQYF,TRBV7-9,TRBJ2-7
CSVEAGAKNIQYF,TRBV29-1,TRBJ2-4
CAIGERDRVNEQYF,TRBV10-3,-
CSAGGTALSEQCF,TRBV20-1,TRBJ2-7
CASSQDLKGNGYTF,TRBV4-3,TRBJ1-2
CTSNPGLALSYNEQFF,TRBV12-3/TRBV12-4,TRBJ2-1